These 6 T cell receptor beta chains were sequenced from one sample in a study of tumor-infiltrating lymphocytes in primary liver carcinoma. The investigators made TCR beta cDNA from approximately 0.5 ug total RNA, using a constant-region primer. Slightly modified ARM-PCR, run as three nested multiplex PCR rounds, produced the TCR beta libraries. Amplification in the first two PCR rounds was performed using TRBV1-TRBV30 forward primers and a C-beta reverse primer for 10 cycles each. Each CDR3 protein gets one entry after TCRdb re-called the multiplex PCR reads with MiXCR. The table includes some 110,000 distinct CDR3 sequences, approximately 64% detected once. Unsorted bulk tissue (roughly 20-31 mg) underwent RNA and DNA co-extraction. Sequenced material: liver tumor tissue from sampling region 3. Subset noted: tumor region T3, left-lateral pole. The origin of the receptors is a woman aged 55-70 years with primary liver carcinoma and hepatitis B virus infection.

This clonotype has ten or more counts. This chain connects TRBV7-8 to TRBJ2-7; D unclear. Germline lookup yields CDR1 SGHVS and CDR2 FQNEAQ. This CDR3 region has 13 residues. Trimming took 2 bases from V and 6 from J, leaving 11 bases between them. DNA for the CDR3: TGTGCCAGCAGCTTAAGTAGTCCTTCCGAGCAGTACTTC. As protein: CASSLSSPSEQYF. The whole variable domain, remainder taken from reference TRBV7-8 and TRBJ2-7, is GAGVSQSPRYKVAKRGQDVALRCDPISGHVSLFWYQQALGQGPEFLTYFQNEAQLDKSGLPSDRFFAERPEGSVSTLKIQRTQQEDSAVYLCASSLSSPSEQYFGPGTRLTVT.

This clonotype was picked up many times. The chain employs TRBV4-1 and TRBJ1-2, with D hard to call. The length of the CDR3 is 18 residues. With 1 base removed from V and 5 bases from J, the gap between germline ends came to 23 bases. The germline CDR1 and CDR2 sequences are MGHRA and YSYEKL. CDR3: CASSQAPAVSESLYGYTF. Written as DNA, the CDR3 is TGCGCCAGCAGCCAAGCCCCAGCAGTCTCCGAAAGCCTGTATGGCTACACCTTC.

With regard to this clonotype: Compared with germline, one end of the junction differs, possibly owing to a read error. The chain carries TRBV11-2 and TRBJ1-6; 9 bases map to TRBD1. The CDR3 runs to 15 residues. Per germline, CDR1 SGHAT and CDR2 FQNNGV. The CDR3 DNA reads TGTGTCAGCAGCTTAGATTGGACAGGGGAGTCACCAGTCCACTTT. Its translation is CVSSLDWTGESPVHF.

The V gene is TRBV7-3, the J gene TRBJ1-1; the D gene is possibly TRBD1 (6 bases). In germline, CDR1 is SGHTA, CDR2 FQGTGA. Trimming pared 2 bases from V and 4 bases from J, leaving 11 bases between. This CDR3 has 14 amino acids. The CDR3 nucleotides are TGTGCCAGCAGCTTATTAGGGGGGGGCACTGAAGCTTTCTTT. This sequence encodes CASSLLGGGTEAFF.

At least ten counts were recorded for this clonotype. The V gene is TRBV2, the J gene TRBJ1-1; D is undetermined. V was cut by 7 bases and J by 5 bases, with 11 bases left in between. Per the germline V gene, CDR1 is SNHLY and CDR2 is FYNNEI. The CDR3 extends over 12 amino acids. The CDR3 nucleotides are TGTGCCAGCACCGATACGGGAACTGAAGCTTTCTTT. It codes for CASTDTGTEAFF.

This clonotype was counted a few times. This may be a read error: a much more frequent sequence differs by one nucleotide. The DNA of the CDR3 is TGTGCCAACAGTTCCGCGTCCGGTGGCTACACCTTC. Its translation: CANSSASGGYTF. This rearrangement joins TRBV6-6 to TRBJ1-2; the D is unclear. CDR1 MNHNY and CDR2 SVGAGI come from the germline V gene (reference sequence). This CDR3 region has 12 residues.